This entry is about one T cell receptor (beta chain). Here immunoSEQ multiplex PCR was the method, and the copy in TCRdb shows in-frame clones only, minus some. The table includes around 12,000 clones, around 83% detected once. This sample is part of a study of T cell repertoires in MIS-A myocarditis. The CDR3 extends over 11 amino acids. V was clipped by 8 bases and J by 9 bases; unmatched bases: 3. The germline CDR1 and CDR2 sequences are SEHNR and FQNEAQ (reference sequence). Sequencing was done on a sample of right ventricle heart tissue obtained at autopsy. The chain carries TRBV7-9 and TRBJ2-1, with 8 positions matching TRBD2. The sequence came from a man younger than 35 with fulminant myocarditis from multisystem inflammatory syndrome in adults (MIS-A) after COVID-19. CDR3 nucleotide sequence: TGTGCCAGCCGGGGGGGTAGTGAGCAGTTCTTC. This gives the protein CASRGGSEQFF.